This T cell receptor beta chain was sequenced in a study of radiotherapy plus CTLA-4 blockade in lung cancer. Study context: Patients showed objective responses in under 20% of cases, and disease control was achieved by 31%. Study results and caveats: Expansion in blood of tumor-derived TCR clones was seen after radiotherapy plus ipilimumab. With interferon-beta, early dynamics of blood T cell clones were reported to best predict response.

Libraries were prepared by immunoSEQ multiplex PCR; TCRdb keeps only in-frame clonotypes and omits some of them. The sample has about 120,000 clones; 90% are singletons. In chemo-refractory metastatic non-small-cell lung cancer, patients got ipilimumab CTLA-4 blockade together with focal radiation. About this clone itself: Its antigen is unidentified.

The CDR3 has 13 residues. In germline, CDR1 is MNHEY, CDR2 SMNVEV (reference sequence). Trimming stripped 3 bases from V and 3 bases from J, with 8 bases between. The rearrangement uses TRBV27 and TRBJ1-1; D call uncertain. The sample consisted of peripheral blood, taken from a patient treated with radiotherapy plus ipilimumab. The sequence came from a human donor with non-small cell lung cancer that progressed on radiotherapy plus ipilimumab. CDR3 bases: TGTGCCAGCAGTTTCTCGAGATACACTGAAGCTTTCTTT. Translation: CASSFSRYTEAFF.